The 27 T cell receptor beta chains below were found in one sample sequenced in a study of response to subunit inactivated influenza vaccine. Each CDR3 protein gets one entry after TCRdb re-called the RT-PCR reads with MiXCR. The sample has some 480,000 distinct CDR3 sequences; approximately 9.9% are singletons. The starting material was PBMCs from blood, obtained roughly 46 days after vaccination. These receptors were obtained from a man aged 50-60 years who received an inactivated influenza vaccine.

This clonotype appeared a few times. The chain is built from TRBV4-3 and TRBJ2-7; 11 bases are shared with TRBD1. Unmatched junction bases numbered 6, after V lost 2 bases and J lost 6 bases. The CDR3 spans 15 residues. CDR1 and CDR2 from the germline V gene are LGHNA and YSLEER. The CDR3 DNA reads TGCGCCAGCAGCCAAACTACCGGGACAGGGGGCGAGCAGTACTTC. It yields the protein CASSQTTGTGGEQYF.

In its sample, this clonotype was seen many times. This chain uses TRBV29-1 with TRBJ1-1; D remains unclear. Germline V gene sequence: CDR1 SQVTM, CDR2 ANQGSEA. The CDR3 extends over 13 amino acids. Trimming took off 4 bases at V and 2 bases at J, with 11 bases between the two ends. CDR3: CSVAQTGNTEAFF. CDR3 nucleotide sequence: TGCAGCGTTGCCCAGACCGGAAACACTGAAGCTTTCTTT.

Only a few counts were recorded for this clonotype. This chain connects TRBV6-5 to TRBJ1-2; tentative D call: TRBD1 (6 bases). The germline gives CDR1 MNHEY, CDR2 SVGAGI. The CDR3 covers 15 residues. Trimming shortened V by 5 bases and J by 4 bases, and 17 bases separated the two germline ends. The CDR3 region is CASSHREATLYGYTF. CDR3 sequence (DNA): TGTGCCAGCAGTCACAGGGAAGCGACGCTCTATGGCTACACCTTC.

This chain links TRBV7-9 with TRBJ1-4, with D uncertain. Germline CDR1 and CDR2: SEHNR and FQNEAQ (reference sequence). The CDR3 is 13 residues long. Trimming shortened V by 4 bases and J by 8 bases, and 11 bases separated the two germline ends. CDR3 coding DNA: TGTGCCAGCAGCTCTGGAGGAGTCGAAAAACTGTTTTTT. As protein: CASSSGGVEKLFF. The full variable domain, in which reference TRBV7-9 and TRBJ1-4 provide the parts outside the CDR3, is DTGVSQNPRHKITKRGQNVTFRCDPISEHNRLYWYRQTLGQGPEFLTYFQNEAQLEKSRLLSDRFSAERPKGSFSTLEIQRTEQGDSAMYLCASSSGGVEKLFFGSGTQLSVL.

The CDR3 DNA follows: TGTGCCAGCAGGCAAAGCTGGGGCCTTCGGAATGAGCAGTTCTTC. This gives the protein CASRQSWGLRNEQFF. The V call is TRBV6-2 or TRBV6-3, the J call TRBJ2-1; a possible D gene is TRBD1 (5 bases). V lost 6 bases and J 7 bases, leaving 19 bases between the germline ends. Germline values: CDR1 MNHEY, CDR2 SVGEGT. This CDR3 contains 15 residues.

This clonotype was counted a few times. The chain employs TRBV6-2 or TRBV6-3 and TRBJ2-1; 11 bases agree with TRBD2. V lost 8 bases and J lost 4; bases outside the gene matches: 10. In germline, CDR1 is MNHEY, CDR2 SVGEGT. CDR3 length: 16 residues. As DNA, the CDR3 is TGTGCCAGCCAGATGACATTAGCGGGAGGGTACAATGAGCAGTTCTTC. Amino acids: CASQMTLAGGYNEQFF.

In this sample, this clonotype turned up a few times. The chain recombines TRBV6-1 with TRBJ2-7, with 7 bases that match TRBD2. Unmatched junction bases numbered 8, after V lost 5 bases and J lost 4 bases. The CDR3 consists of 14 residues. CDR1 MNHNS and CDR2 SASEGT come from the germline V gene. The CDR3 is CASSMAGGTYEQYF. CDR3 sequence (DNA): TGTGCCAGCAGTATGGCCGGGGGGACTTACGAGCAGTACTTC.

This clonotype occurred a few times. The CDR3 sequence is CASSQDTVTQYF. CDR3 nucleotides: TGTGCCAGCAGCCAAGACACGGTAACGCAGTATTTT. V usage is TRBV14 and J usage is TRBJ2-3, with unresolved D. Germline CDR1 reads SGHDN; CDR2 reads FVKESK. V was trimmed by 0 bases and J by 9 bases, leaving 7 bases between them. This CDR3 is built from 12 residues.

The CDR3 DNA reads TGTGCCAGCTCGCCGAGGTGGGAGAATAATTCACCCCTCCACTTT. It translates to CASSPRWENNSPLHF. The chain is built from TRBV18 and TRBJ1-6; D is unresolved. The CDR3 has 15 amino acids. The germline gives CDR1 KGHSH, CDR2 LQKENI. Trimming stripped 6 bases from V and 5 bases from J, with 14 bases between. Full variable domain (missing parts from reference TRBV18 and TRBJ1-6): NAGVMQNPRHLVRRRGQEARLRCSPMKGHSHVYWYRQLPEEGLKFMVYLQKENIIDESGMPKERFSAEFPKEGPSILRIQQVVRGDSAAYFCASSPRWENNSPLHFGNGTRLTVT.

This clonotype was seen a handful of times. The CDR3 region has the DNA TGCAGTGCTAGAGTGACAGGGGGCTCCTACGAGCAGTACTTC. This codes for CSARVTGGSYEQYF. The gene calls are TRBV20-1 and TRBJ2-7; 9 positions match TRBD1. Per the germline V gene, CDR1 is DFQATT and CDR2 is SNEGSKA (reference sequence). The CDR3 consists of 14 residues. Losses at the gene ends were 1 base for V and 0 bases for J; bases not matched to a gene: 1.

The rearrangement uses TRBV12-3 or TRBV12-4 and TRBJ1-1; TRBD1 agrees at 8 bases. This CDR3 comprises 14 residues. Trimming took 5 bases from V and 5 from J; bases not matched to a gene: 7. Written as DNA, the CDR3 is TGTGCCAGCAGTATTACAGGGGGTAGGACTGAAGCTTTCTTT. Translated: CASSITGGRTEAFF.

The chain carries TRBV27 and TRBJ2-3, with D possibly TRBD1 on 5 matching bases. CDR1 is MNHEY, CDR2 SMNVEV, per germline (reference sequence). V lost 10 bases and J lost 2, with 13 bases in between. The CDR3 covers 13 residues. The CDR3, as DNA: TGTGCCACAAGACAGAAAATCACAGATACGCAGTATTTT. Protein: CATRQKITDTQYF.

This chain connects TRBV6-5 to TRBJ2-5, with no clear D. Germline CDR1 reads MNHEY; CDR2 reads SVGAGI. This CDR3 comprises 12 residues. The V gene lost 7 bases and the J gene lost 2 bases, with 8 bases spanning the gap. CDR3 coding DNA: TGTGCCAGCACCAGCAGGCAAGAGACCCAGTACTTC. This encodes CASTSRQETQYF.

J is TRBJ2-1 and V is TRBV6-2 or TRBV6-3; 7 bases are shared with TRBD1. CDR3 length: 16 amino acids. V shed 2 bases, J shed 2 bases, and the junction held 6 bases outside the gene matches. Germline-derived CDR1 and CDR2 are MNHEY and SVGEGT. CDR3 loop: CASSYGGRGTYNEQFF. The CDR3 region has the DNA TGTGCCAGCAGTTACGGGGGCAGGGGGACCTACAATGAGCAGTTCTTC.

This clonotype was detected only a few times. The rearrangement links TRBV4-3 to TRBJ2-7; tentatively, D is TRBD1 (5 bases). Per germline, CDR1 LGHNA and CDR2 YSLEER. The CDR3 spans 14 residues. The ends were cut back, 1 base at V and 7 bases at J, with 14 bases in the middle. This CDR3 is CASSQGYKGSEQYF. The CDR3 nucleotides read TGCGCCAGCAGCCAAGGTTATAAGGGGTCAGAGCAGTACTTC.

The V gene is TRBV7-9, the J gene TRBJ2-5, with D tentatively TRBD2 (6 bases). Trimming cost V 3 bases and J 4 bases, with 12 bases left between them. Germline CDR1 and CDR2: SEHNR and FQNEAQ (reference sequence). CDR3 length: 14 residues. This CDR3 reads CASSLAGTAETQYF. CDR3 sequence (DNA): TGTGCCAGCAGCTTGGCGGGAACGGCAGAGACCCAGTACTTC.

This clonotype has at least ten counts. The chain employs TRBV11-2 and TRBJ1-2, with no clear D. The length of the CDR3 is 13 residues. The V end lost 1 base, the J end lost 5 bases, and 8 bases lay between the germline ends. Germline values: CDR1 SGHAT, CDR2 FQNNGV. The CDR3, as DNA: TGTGCCAGCAGCTTAGCGGCAGTTTATGGCTACACCTTC. Protein sequence: CASSLAAVYGYTF.

The rearrangement uses TRBV2 and TRBJ2-3; D is unclear. Germline CDR1 reads SNHLY; CDR2 reads FYNNEI. The CDR3 is 14 residues long. V shed 2 bases and J shed 0 bases, with 6 bases lying between them. The CDR3: CASSELASTDTQYF. DNA of the CDR3: TGTGCCAGCAGTGAATTGGCTAGCACAGATACGCAGTATTTT.

The chain uses TRBV4-2 and TRBJ2-5, with D unresolved. Germline V CDR1 and CDR2: LGHNA, YNFKEQ. V lost 10 bases and J 5 bases, leaving 26 bases between the germline ends. The CDR3 covers 16 residues. The CDR3 coding sequence is TGTGCCATGGGCCCCGGGCACCGCTGCTTTCTCGAGACCCAGTACTTC. Amino acid sequence: CAMGPGHRCFLETQYF.

This clonotype has just a few counts. The rearrangement joins TRBV12-3 or TRBV12-4 to TRBJ2-3; 7 positions agree with TRBD2. The V gene end was trimmed by 3 bases and the J gene end by 6 bases; junction bases not matched to a gene: 6. CDR3 length: 14 amino acids. DNA of the CDR3: TGTGCCAGCAGTTTTCGAGCGGGGCCCGATACGCAGTATTTT. Its translation is CASSFRAGPDTQYF.

The chain recombines TRBV6-1 with TRBJ2-7, with 10 bases matching TRBD1. Germline V gene lookup returns CDR1 MNHNS and CDR2 SASEGT. The CDR3 runs to 17 residues. With 6 bases clipped from V and 3 bases from J, the junction kept 14 bases outside the gene matches. CDR3 DNA sequence: TGTGCCAGCAGAGGGGGGAATTCGGGACAGGGGTTCTACGAGCAGTACTTC. It yields the protein CASRGGNSGQGFYEQYF.

The rearrangement links TRBV5-5 to TRBJ1-3; TRBD1 is a possible D gene (5 bases). The CDR3 has 15 amino acids. Germline V gene lookup returns CDR1 SGHKS and CDR2 YYEKEE (reference sequence). The V end was cut by 4 bases, the J end by 5 bases, with 16 bases between. The CDR3 nucleotides read TGTGCCAGCAGCGATTCCCAGGGTTTGAGAAACACCATATATTTT. Its translation: CASSDSQGLRNTIYF.

This clonotype was observed many times. The chain recombines TRBV4-3 with TRBJ1-2, with D possibly being TRBD1 (5 bases). Trimming stripped 0 bases from V and 5 bases from J, with 16 bases between. The CDR3 spans 16 residues. Germline CDR1 and CDR2: LGHNA and YSLEER. The CDR3 sequence is CASSQDLLGLGYGYTF. Here the CDR3 DNA reads TGCGCCAGCAGCCAAGATCTGCTGGGACTTGGTTATGGCTACACCTTC.

This clonotype appeared many times. CDR3 amino acids: CSVEDVTGRGIANQPQHF. The CDR3 coding sequence is TGCAGCGTTGAAGATGTGACAGGGAGGGGGATAGCAAATCAGCCCCAGCATTTT. The chain links TRBV29-1 to TRBJ1-5, with 7 bases that match TRBD1. The CDR3 spans 18 residues. CDR1 and CDR2 (germline): SQVTM, ANQGSEA. The junction had 15 bases not matched to a gene; V was cut back by 0 bases and J by 4 bases. The variable domain in full, with the rest retrieved from reference TRBV29-1 and TRBJ1-5, is SAVISQKPSRDICQRGTSLTIQCQVDSQVTMMFWYRQQPGQSLTLIATANQGSEATYESGFVIDKFPISRPNLTFSTLTVSNMSPEDSSIYLCSVEDVTGRGIANQPQHFGDGTRLSIL.

This chain links TRBV20-1 with TRBJ2-2; D possibly corresponds to TRBD1 (6 bases). The V end was cut by 5 bases, the J end by 2 bases, with 18 bases between. The CDR3 has 16 amino acids. CDR1 is DFQATT, CDR2 SNEGSKA, per germline (reference sequence). CDR3 loop: CSAGNSGTSNTGELFF. The CDR3 region has the DNA TGCAGTGCTGGGAACTCCGGGACAAGTAACACCGGGGAGCTGTTTTTT.

The genes are TRBV5-1 and TRBJ2-7; D remains unclear. This CDR3 has 16 residues. Trimming stripped 1 base from V and 3 bases from J, with 17 bases between. Germline lookup yields CDR1 SGHRS and CDR2 YFSETQ. The CDR3 DNA reads TGCGCCAGCAGCTTGTCACAGACTTCAGCTGGCTACGAGCAGTACTTC. Residues: CASSLSQTSAGYEQYF.

This chain links TRBV7-9 with TRBJ1-1; D gene ambiguous. V was cut by 3 bases and J by 1 base, with 6 bases left in between. Per the germline V gene, CDR1 is SEHNR and CDR2 is FQNEAQ (reference sequence). The CDR3 loop spans 13 amino acids. Here the CDR3 DNA reads TGTGCCAGCAGCTTGAAAGCGAACACTGAAGCTTTCTTT. It specifies CASSLKANTEAFF. Full variable domain (remainder filled in from reference TRBV7-9 and TRBJ1-1): DTGVSQNPRHKITKRGQNVTFRCDPISEHNRLYWYRQTLGQGPEFLTYFQNEAQLEKSRLLSDRFSAERPKGSFSTLEIQRTEQGDSAMYLCASSLKANTEAFFGQGTRLTVV.